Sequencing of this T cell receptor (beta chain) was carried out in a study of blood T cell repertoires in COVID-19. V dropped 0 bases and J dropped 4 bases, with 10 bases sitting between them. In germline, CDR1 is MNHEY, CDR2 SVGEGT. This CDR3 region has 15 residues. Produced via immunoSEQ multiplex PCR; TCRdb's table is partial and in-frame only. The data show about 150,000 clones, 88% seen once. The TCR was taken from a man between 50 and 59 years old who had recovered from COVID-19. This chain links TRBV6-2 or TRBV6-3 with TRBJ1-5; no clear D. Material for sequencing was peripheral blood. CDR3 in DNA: TGTGCCAGCAGTTACTCGAGACTGCTTAATCAGCCCCAGCATTTT. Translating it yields CASSYSRLLNQPQHF.